The 15 T cell receptor beta chains given below trace back to one sample, sequenced in a study of tissue T cells after allogeneic stem cell transplantation. Profiled with immunoSEQ multiplex PCR; TCRdb holds only in-frame clones, not every one. This sample has about 9,700 clones, with roughly three fifths found just once. The starting material was tissue from the ileum, obtained at autopsy. These TCRs come from a woman between 18 and 50 years old with breast cancer.

This chain connects TRBV28 to TRBJ2-7, with D unclear. CDR1 is MDHEN, CDR2 SYDVKM, per germline. This CDR3 region has 13 residues. Trimming took 7 bases from V and 3 from J, leaving 13 bases between them. Written as DNA, the CDR3 is TGTGCCAGCACAGGCTCCCCCAACTACGAGCAGTACTTC. It codes for CASTGSPNYEQYF. Full variable domain (rest looked up from reference TRBV28 and TRBJ2-7): DVKVTQSSRYLVKRTGEKVFLECVQDMDHENMFWYRQDPGLGLRLIYFSYDVKMKEKGDIPEGYSVSREKKERFSLILESASTNQTSMYLCASTGSPNYEQYFGPGTRLTVT.

This clone was seen only a few times. This chain links TRBV7-9 with TRBJ2-2, with 10 bases fitting TRBD2. Germline V CDR1 and CDR2: SEHNR, FQNEAQ (reference sequence). Losses at the gene ends were 5 bases for V and 5 bases for J; bases not matched to a gene: 8. The CDR3 is made up of 16 amino acids. The CDR3 region is CASSPTLAGETGELFF. DNA for the CDR3: TGTGCCAGCAGCCCAACTCTAGCGGGGGAAACCGGGGAGCTGTTTTTT.

The sample holds a few counts of this clone. The chain is built from TRBV7-9 and TRBJ2-1; D unresolved. The V gene lost 4 bases and the J gene lost 1 base, with 8 bases spanning the gap. The CDR3 consists of 14 residues. Germline V CDR1 and CDR2: SEHNR, FQNEAQ (reference sequence). For the CDR3, the DNA is TGTGCCAGCAGCTCTGGAAGGTCCTACAATGAGCAGTTCTTC. It codes for CASSSGRSYNEQFF. The full variable domain, its missing parts supplied by reference TRBV7-9 and TRBJ2-1, is DTGVSQNPRHKITKRGQNVTFRCDPISEHNRLYWYRQTLGQGPEFLTYFQNEAQLEKSRLLSDRFSAERPKGSFSTLEIQRTEQGDSAMYLCASSSGRSYNEQFFGPGTRLTVL.

V gene TRBV6-5 combines with J gene TRBJ2-3, with D tentatively TRBD2 (6 bases). Deletions cut 0 bases from V and 1 base from J, with 11 bases between. The CDR3 covers 16 residues. The germline V gene has CDR1 MNHEY and CDR2 SVGAGI. The DNA of the CDR3 is TGTGCCAGCAGTTACTCGAGGGTAGCGGGCACAGATACGCAGTATTTT. This gives the protein CASSYSRVAGTDTQYF.

V gene TRBV3-1 (or the pseudogene TRBV3-2) combines with J gene TRBJ2-4; the D gene is possibly TRBD2 (5 bases). The germline CDR1 and CDR2 sequences are LGHDT and YNNKEL (reference sequence). V dropped 0 bases and J dropped 3 bases, with 9 bases sitting between them. This CDR3 has 15 residues. CDR3 coding DNA: TGTGCCAGCAGCCAAGATTGTGAGGGCAAAAACATTCAGTACTTC. Amino acids: CASSQDCEGKNIQYF.

Concerning this clone: The sample has other DNA sequences that encode this CDR3 too. The rearrangement uses TRBV5-1 and TRBJ2-3, with a tentative D call TRBD1 (6 bases). V was cut by 5 bases and J by 0 bases, with 10 bases left in between. Per the germline V gene, CDR1 is SGHRS and CDR2 is YFSETQ. The CDR3 is 14 amino acids. DNA for the CDR3: TGCGCCAGCAGAGGGGGACCTAGCACAGATACGCAGTATTTT. It is translated as CASRGGPSTDTQYF.

This clone turned up a few times. The chain links TRBV3-1 (or the pseudogene TRBV3-2) to TRBJ1-5, with no clear D. Trimming pared 0 bases from V and 7 bases from J, leaving 7 bases between. CDR3 length: 13 residues. CDR1 and CDR2 (germline): LGHDT, YNNKEL (reference sequence). CDR3 loop: CASSQDVGQPQHF. CDR3 sequence (DNA): TGTGCCAGCAGCCAAGATGTAGGCCAGCCCCAGCATTTT.

V gene TRBV7-2 combines with J gene TRBJ2-3, with 12 bases lining up with TRBD2. J gave up 3 bases and V 2 bases, and 9 bases lay outside the gene matches. Germline V lookup: CDR1 SGHTA, CDR2 FQGNSA. This CDR3 spans 18 amino acids. The CDR3 here is CASSLTLPSGGATDTQYF. The CDR3, as DNA: TGTGCCAGCAGCTTAACCCTCCCTAGCGGGGGGGCAACAGATACGCAGTATTTT.

The V and J genes are TRBV7-9 and TRBJ2-7; a possible D gene is TRBD1 (6 bases). This CDR3 is 13 amino acids long. Trimming stripped 5 bases from V and 5 bases from J, with 13 bases between. Germline values: CDR1 SEHNR, CDR2 FQNEAQ (reference sequence). Here the CDR3 reads CASSPRRGHEQYF. The CDR3 DNA is TGTGCCAGCAGCCCCCGCAGGGGCCACGAGCAGTACTTC.

The rearrangement joins TRBV6-6 to TRBJ2-1, with a possible D match to TRBD2 (5 bases). Trimming took 0 bases from V and 0 from J, leaving 9 bases between them. Germline CDR1 reads MNHNY; CDR2 reads SVGAGI (reference sequence). The CDR3 consists of 16 residues. The CDR3 DNA sequence: TGTGCCAGCAGTTACTCGATCGGGATCTCCTACAATGAGCAGTTCTTC. This translates into CASSYSIGISYNEQFF.

This clone qualifies as medium-sized. This chain links TRBV5-6 with TRBJ1-6, with 7 bases lining up with TRBD1. CDR1 and CDR2 from the germline V gene are SGHDT and YYEEEE. Trimming removed 2 bases from V and 5 bases from J; junction bases left unmatched: 7. This CDR3 contains 16 residues. Here the CDR3 DNA reads TGTGCCAGCAGCTTTCGGGAGACAGGGAATAATTCACCCCTCCACTTT. Its translation: CASSFRETGNNSPLHF.

The rearrangement uses TRBV19 and TRBJ1-4; no clear D gene. Germline loops: CDR1 LNHDA, CDR2 SQIVND (reference sequence). The CDR3 runs 17 residues. Trimming pared 3 bases from V and 8 bases from J, leaving 22 bases between. The CDR3 DNA follows: TGTGCCAGTAGTATCGGCAAGGCGACCCGCTATCGCGAAAAACTGTTTTTT. Protein product: CASSIGKATRYREKLFF.

This clone was found a few times. The chain combines TRBV18 with TRBJ2-3; D uncertain. The CDR3 contains 14 residues. The germline gives CDR1 KGHSH, CDR2 LQKENI. Trimming shortened V by 8 bases and J by 2 bases, and 14 bases separated the two germline ends. CDR3 sequence reads: CASASLTNTDTQYF. In nucleotides, the CDR3 is TGTGCCAGCGCCAGCCTAACCAACACAGATACGCAGTATTTT. The entire variable domain, with the rest obtained from reference TRBV18 and TRBJ2-3, is as follows: NAGVMQNPRHLVRRRGQEARLRCSPMKGHSHVYWYRQLPEEGLKFMVYLQKENIIDESGMPKERFSAEFPKEGPSILRIQQVVRGDSAAYFCASASLTNTDTQYFGPGTRLTVL.

The chain has TRBV27 and TRBJ2-7; D may be TRBD2 (5 bases). The germline V and J ends were trimmed by 2 bases and 2 bases, with 16 bases remaining between them. The CDR3 has 16 residues. CDR1 and CDR2 (germline): MNHEY, SMNVEV (reference sequence). The CDR3 nucleotides read TGTGCCAGCAGTTTAGGTTTATCGGGAAGGGCCTACGAGCAGTACTTC. As protein: CASSLGLSGRAYEQYF.

The chain recombines TRBV18 with TRBJ2-1, with TRBD1 identical over 9 bases. CDR3 length: 13 residues. With V trimmed by 5 bases and J by 9 bases, 5 bases remained unmatched. Germline V gene sequence: CDR1 KGHSH, CDR2 LQKENI. CDR3: CASSTGGGTEQFF. CDR3 in DNA: TGTGCCAGCTCAACAGGGGGCGGCACTGAGCAGTTCTTC.